The rows below give T cell receptor beta chains drawn from one sample of a study of CD8+ T cells in alopecia areata. Measured with immunoSEQ multiplex PCR; TCRdb has only the in-frame clones, and not every one. There are about 190,000 clones in the sample; 50% to 60% occur only once, and about 15% lies in the top ten. Sequencing used CD4+ T cells sorted from blood, obtained at week 0. These receptors came from a human donor with alopecia areata. The CDR3 runs from the conserved cysteine through the conserved F or W. D genes are given only for firm matches. Some rows have no size entry. The others give once, few or many, or a class for an expanded clone.

TRBJ2-1,TRBD1,once,TRBV5-1,15,CASSLEGQIYNEQFF,TGCGCCAGCAGCTTGGAGGGACAGATATACAATGAGCAGTTCTTC
TRBJ1-4,-,-,TRBV29-1,13,CSVVPAHNEKLFF,TGCAGCGTTGTGCCCGCTCATAATGAAAAACTGTTTTTT
TRBJ1-1,-,few,TRBV11-1,15,CASSLGTAVNTEAFF,TGTGCCAGCAGCTTGGGGACCGCTGTGAACACTGAAGCTTTCTTT
TRBJ2-2,TRBD2,-,TRBV29-1,16,CSVGSGGASRTGELFF,TGTAGCGTTGGGAGCGGGGGGGCCTCGAGGACCGGGGAGCTGTTTTTT
TRBJ1-1,-,once,TRBV30,14,CAWSVGGRSTEAFF,TGTGCCTGGAGTGTGGGAGGGAGGAGCACTGAAGCTTTCTTT
TRBJ1-3,-,few,TRBV7-2,14,CASSFQVSGNTIYF,TGTGCCAGCAGCTTTCAGGTCTCTGGAAACACCATATATTTT
TRBJ1-6,-,once,TRBV7-9,15,CASSAIPPGNSPLHF,TGTGCCAGCAGCGCCATCCCCCCAGGGAATTCACCCCTCCACTTT
TRBJ2-7,TRBD2,-,TRBV7-2,17,CASSLTSGTRLTYEQYF,TGTGCCAGCAGCTTAACTTCCGGGACTAGGCTAACCTACGAGCAGTACTTC
TRBJ2-2,-,-,TRBV29-1,14,CSVAESSNTGELFF,TGCAGCGTTGCGGAAAGTTCGAACACCGGGGAGCTGTTTTTT
TRBJ2-7,-,once,TRBV30,12,CAWSPGGREQYF,TGTGCCTGGAGCCCCGGGGGGCGCGAGCAGTACTTC
TRBJ2-7,-,-,TRBV15,14,CATSRVGKGYEQYF,TGTGCCACCAGCAGAGTAGGGAAAGGCTACGAGCAGTACTTC
TRBJ1-2,-,few,TRBV30,11,CAWSVVAMPVF,TGTGCCTGGAGTGTAGTGGCGATGCCGGTATTC
TRBJ2-7,-,-,TRBV25-1,11,CASSGDYEQYF,TGTGCCAGCAGTGGGGACTACGAGCAGTACTTC
TRBJ2-3,-,few,TRBV7-9,13,CASSLLGTDTQYF,TGTGCCAGCAGCTTATTAGGCACAGATACGCAGTATTTT
TRBJ1-2,-,-,TRBV6-1,15,CASSPGAEANYGYTF,TGTGCCAGCTCCCCCGGGGCGGAAGCTAACTATGGCTACACCTTC
TRBJ1-5,-,-,TRBV27,18,CASSRRGRGRAPNQPQHF,TGTGCCAGCAGTCGACGAGGGAGGGGAAGGGCCCCAAATCAGCCCCAGCATTTT